This T cell receptor beta chain was observed in a study of T cell changes during pregnancy in multiple sclerosis. Clones were read by immunoSEQ multiplex PCR, and TCRdb kept only the in-frame ones, dropping some. The sample lists tens of thousands of clones; approximately 95% were seen once. This clone was detected only once. V lost 7 bases to trimming and J lost 5 bases, with 16 bases between them. The CDR3 is 14 residues long. Germline V CDR1 and CDR2: SGHRS, YFSETQ. V gene TRBV5-1 combines with J gene TRBJ2-1, with a weak D call TRBD2 (6 bases). Source: CD4+ T cells from peripheral blood mononuclear cells, taken after pregnancy. This receptor was obtained from a female donor with multiple sclerosis, enrolled in a pregnancy study. The DNA of the CDR3 is TGCGCCAGCCGGGGCGGGATTTCTAACAATGAGCAGTTCTTC. Residues: CASRGGISNNEQFF.